Here is one T cell receptor (beta chain) with its context. The data belong to a study of blood T cell repertoires in COVID-19. Study in general: T cells, B-cell-depleted T cells, or PBMCs supplied cDNA or gDNA.

Original analysis: It was from reference gene primer amplification that nucleated cell counts were estimated. The method was immunoSEQ multiplex PCR; TCRdb's version includes in-frame clones alone and lacks a portion of them. The V and J calls and clone size are taken from that table; D and trimming were inferred from the DNA. The data contain around 230,000 clones, roughly nine tenths of them seen just once; the ten biggest clones take up roughly 0.7%. J was trimmed by 9 bases and V by 1 base; bases with no gene match: 22. This CDR3 spans 20 amino acids. Germline loops: CDR1 LGHDT, CDR2 YNNKEL (reference sequence).

This TCR was sampled from a man aged 40-50 years with acute or convalescent COVID-19. Sequencing used peripheral blood. The chain couples TRBV3-1 (or the pseudogene TRBV3-2) to TRBJ2-7; 12 positions match TRBD2. The CDR3 here is CASSQVSRGLAGGGGRRQYF. CDR3 sequence (DNA): TGTGCCAGCAGCCAAGTTTCCCGGGGACTAGCGGGCGGTGGGGGACGACGGCAGTACTTC.